Described below is a single TCR beta chain sequence and its context. The sample is drawn from a study of cytomegalovirus exposure and HLA in healthy donors. Primers for the PCR totalled 60 Vbeta and 13 Jbeta. Assay used: immunoSEQ multiplex PCR; TCRdb lists only in-frame clones, some missing. The repertoire includes about 120,000 clones, around 75% of them detected once, and 1.5% to 2% sits in the top ten. V dropped 3 bases and J dropped 4 bases, with 6 bases sitting between them. The CDR3 runs 12 residues. The germline V gene has CDR1 GTSNPN and CDR2 SVGIG (reference sequence). The source of this sequence is a woman between 18 and 30 years old in good health and CMV-seronegative. The sample was PBMCs. The chain links TRBV30 to TRBJ1-4; D is ambiguous. CDR3 protein: CAWSPNNEKLFF. The CDR3 coding sequence is TGTGCCTGGAGCCCAAATAATGAAAAACTGTTTTTT.